This record covers a single TCR beta chain. Its antigen is not known. CD4+CD25+CD127- Tregs, CD4+CD25- non-Tregs, CD4 and CD8 cells were sorted. The data originate from a study of Tregs in tolerant kidney transplant recipients. Assay: immunoSEQ multiplex PCR; the TCRdb copy retains only in-frame clones and omits some. The sample comprises 85,000 to 100,000 clones, 93% of which are singletons, and 0.4% to 0.55% rests with the top ten. CDR1 is SGHRS and CDR2 is YFSETQ in the germline V gene. This CDR3 spans 16 amino acids. V lost 5 bases and J lost 5; bases outside the gene matches: 9. Study-wide points: Activated donor B cell expansion appeared to reveal the most relevant donor-specific TCRbeta repertoire.

The source was CD4+ T cells from blood, collected before the transplant. This rearrangement joins TRBV5-1 to TRBJ2-2, with TRBD2 identical over 10 bases. The sequence was collected from a human donor who received a combined kidney and bone marrow transplant. This chain's CDR3 is CASSPPGLASTGELFF. CDR3 nucleotide sequence: TGCGCCAGCAGTCCTCCGGGACTAGCGAGTACCGGGGAGCTGTTTTTT.